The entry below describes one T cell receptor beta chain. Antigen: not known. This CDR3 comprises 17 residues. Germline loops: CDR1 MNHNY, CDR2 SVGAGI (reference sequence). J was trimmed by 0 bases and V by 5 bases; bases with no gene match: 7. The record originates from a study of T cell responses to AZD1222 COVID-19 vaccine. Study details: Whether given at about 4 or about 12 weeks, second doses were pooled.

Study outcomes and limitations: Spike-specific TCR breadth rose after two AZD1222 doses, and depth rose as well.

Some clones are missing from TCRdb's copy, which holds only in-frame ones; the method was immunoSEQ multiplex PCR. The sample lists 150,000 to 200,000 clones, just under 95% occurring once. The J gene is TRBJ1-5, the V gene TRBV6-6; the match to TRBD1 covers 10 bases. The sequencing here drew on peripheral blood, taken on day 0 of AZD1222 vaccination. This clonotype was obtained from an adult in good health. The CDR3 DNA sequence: TGTGCCAGCAGTCTGACAGGGGGCCCCTTTAGCAATCAGCCCCAGCATTTT. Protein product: CASSLTGGPFSNQPQHF.